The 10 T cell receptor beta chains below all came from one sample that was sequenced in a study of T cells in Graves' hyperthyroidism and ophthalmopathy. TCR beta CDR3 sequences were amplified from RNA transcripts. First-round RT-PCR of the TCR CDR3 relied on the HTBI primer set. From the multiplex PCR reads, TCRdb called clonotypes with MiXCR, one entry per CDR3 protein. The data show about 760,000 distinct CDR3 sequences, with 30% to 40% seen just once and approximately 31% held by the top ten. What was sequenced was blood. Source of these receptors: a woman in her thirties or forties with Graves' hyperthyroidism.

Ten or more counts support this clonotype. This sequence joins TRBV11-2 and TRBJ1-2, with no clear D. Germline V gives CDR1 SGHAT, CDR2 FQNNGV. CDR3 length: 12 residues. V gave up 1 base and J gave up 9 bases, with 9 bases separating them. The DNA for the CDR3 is TGTGCCAGCAGCTTAGGAGGGAGCAGCTACACCTTC. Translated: CASSLGGSSYTF.

CDR3 coding DNA: TGTGCCAGCAGCTTAGTTGCGGAGAACTTTTCACCCCTCCACTTT. Its protein is CASSLVAENFSPLHF. The chain links TRBV7-2 to TRBJ1-6; D gene ambiguous. The germline V gene encodes CDR1 SGHTA and CDR2 FQGNSA. This CDR3 contains 15 residues. Trimming took off 1 base at V and 9 bases at J, with 13 bases between the two ends.

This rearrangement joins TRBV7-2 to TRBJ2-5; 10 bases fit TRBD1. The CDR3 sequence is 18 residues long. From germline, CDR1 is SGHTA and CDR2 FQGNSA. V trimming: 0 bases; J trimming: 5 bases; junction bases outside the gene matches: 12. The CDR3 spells CASSLANHGDRGLETQYF. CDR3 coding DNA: TGTGCCAGCAGCTTAGCGAATCACGGCGACAGGGGGCTTGAGACCCAGTACTTC.

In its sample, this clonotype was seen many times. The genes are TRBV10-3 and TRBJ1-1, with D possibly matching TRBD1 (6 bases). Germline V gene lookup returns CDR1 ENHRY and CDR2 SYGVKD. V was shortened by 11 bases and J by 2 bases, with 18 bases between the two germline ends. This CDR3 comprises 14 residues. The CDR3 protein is CAARQGPYNTEAFF. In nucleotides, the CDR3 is TGTGCCGCAAGGCAGGGGCCATACAACACTGAAGCTTTCTTT.

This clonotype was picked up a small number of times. The CDR3 sequence is CASSPGGLAYEQYF. Written as DNA, the CDR3 is TGTGCCAGCTCACCGGGAGGGCTGGCCTACGAGCAGTACTTC. The V call is TRBV11-2, the J call TRBJ2-7, with 8 positions matching TRBD2. V was clipped by 8 bases and J by 2 bases; unmatched bases: 8. The germline gives CDR1 SGHAT, CDR2 FQNNGV. This CDR3 is built from 14 residues.

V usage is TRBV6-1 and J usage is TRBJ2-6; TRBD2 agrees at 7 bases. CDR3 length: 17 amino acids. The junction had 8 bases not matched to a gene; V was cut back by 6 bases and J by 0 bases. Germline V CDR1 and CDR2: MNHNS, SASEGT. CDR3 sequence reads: CASRGGLKNSGANVLTF. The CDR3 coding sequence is TGTGCCAGCAGGGGGGGGTTGAAAAACTCTGGGGCCAACGTCCTGACTTTC.

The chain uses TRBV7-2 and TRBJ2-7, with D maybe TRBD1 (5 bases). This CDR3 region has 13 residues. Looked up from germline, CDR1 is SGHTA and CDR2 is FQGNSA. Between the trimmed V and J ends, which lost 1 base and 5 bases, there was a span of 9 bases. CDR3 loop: CASSLGYRNEQYF. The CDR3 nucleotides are TGTGCCAGCAGCTTAGGTTACAGGAACGAGCAGTACTTC.

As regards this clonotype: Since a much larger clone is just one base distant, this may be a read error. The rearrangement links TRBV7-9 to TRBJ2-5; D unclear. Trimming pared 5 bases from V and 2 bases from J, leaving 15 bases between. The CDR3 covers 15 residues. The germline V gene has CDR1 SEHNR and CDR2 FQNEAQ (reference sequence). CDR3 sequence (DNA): TGTGCCAGCAGCAAGGTTTTGGGCCGACAAGAGACCCAGTACTTC. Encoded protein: CASSKVLGRQETQYF.

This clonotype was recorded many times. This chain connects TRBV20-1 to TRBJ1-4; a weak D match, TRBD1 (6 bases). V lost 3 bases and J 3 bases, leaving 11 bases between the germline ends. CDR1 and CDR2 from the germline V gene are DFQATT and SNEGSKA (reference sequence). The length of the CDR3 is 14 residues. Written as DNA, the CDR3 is TGCAGTGCTAGGGGGGGGCGCGCTAATGAAAAACTGTTTTTT. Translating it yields CSARGGRANEKLFF.

CDR3 amino acids: CASSEWGAETQYF. CDR3 coding DNA: TGTGCCAGCAGTGAATGGGGAGCAGAGACCCAGTACTTC. This chain joins TRBV25-1 and TRBJ2-5, with D maybe TRBD2 (5 bases). Trimming stripped 1 base from V and 4 bases from J, with 7 bases between. The length of the CDR3 is 13 residues. Germline V lookup: CDR1 MGHDK, CDR2 SYGVNS.